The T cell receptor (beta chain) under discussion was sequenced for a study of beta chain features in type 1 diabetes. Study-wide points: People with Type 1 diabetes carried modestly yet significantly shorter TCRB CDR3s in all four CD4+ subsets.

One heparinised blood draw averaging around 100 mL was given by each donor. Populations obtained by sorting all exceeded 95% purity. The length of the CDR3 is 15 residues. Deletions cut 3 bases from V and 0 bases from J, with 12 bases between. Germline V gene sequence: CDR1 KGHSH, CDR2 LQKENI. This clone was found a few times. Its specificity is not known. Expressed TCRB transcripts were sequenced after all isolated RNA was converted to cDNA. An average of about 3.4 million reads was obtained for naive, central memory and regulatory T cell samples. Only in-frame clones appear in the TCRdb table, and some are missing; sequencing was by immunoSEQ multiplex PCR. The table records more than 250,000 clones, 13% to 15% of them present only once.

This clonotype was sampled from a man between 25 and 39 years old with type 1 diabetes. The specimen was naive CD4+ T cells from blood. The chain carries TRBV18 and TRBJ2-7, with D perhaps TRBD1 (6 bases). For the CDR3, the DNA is TGTGCCAGCTCACCGGGACACGGAAGCTCCTACGAGCAGTACTTC. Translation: CASSPGHGSSYEQYF.